This T cell receptor (beta chain) was profiled in a study of cytomegalovirus exposure and HLA in healthy donors (TCRdb year 2017). At the level of the whole study: An earlier analysis of several hundred of the donors reported about 290 Gb of sequence data and 117 million unique TCR beta sequences from about 179 million T cells. The T cell repertoires of under 700 subjects were profiled by immunosequencing and related to cytomegalovirus serostatus. A later genetic analysis used genome-wide SNP genotypes for about 65% of the 666 donors, treating that subset as a discovery cohort. Roughly 5 DR-DQ haplotypes were handled as single units for association and clustering, since linkage in the cohort was strong. To decide whether each TCR beta V gene segment behaved as functional or pseudogenic, an earlier analysis of some 600 of the donors relied on high-throughput TCR beta sequencing. The number of typed donors differed by locus: 629-630 for A, B, C, DRB1 and DQB1; about 520 for DQA1; some 590 for DPA1; and around 470 for DPB1. The study aimed to test whether signatures of past pathogen exposure could be identified by cataloging public T cell receptors. An early release that covered roughly 600 HLA-typed donors contained 250 to 350 gigabases of sequencing data and 65 million to 100 million unique TCR sequences. In addition to the first cohort of hundreds of subjects, a separate validation cohort of 120 different subjects was used. Every repertoire in the discovery cohort had been generated on one and the same sequencing platform. Among the approximately 430 genotyped donors, around 81% belonged to the genetic ancestry cluster associated with self-reported Caucasian donors. The later analysis used no new phenotypic data to find candidate immune exposures, relying instead on TCR beta sequences and their occurrence across donors. Donor age, sex, ethnicity and CMV serostatus were compiled together with the repertoire data. HLA typing included class I and class II loci at four-digit resolution. To study patterns of TCR occurrence, a later analysis re-analyzed previously published TCR beta repertoires from hundreds of donors and added high-resolution HLA genotyping. To predict cytomegalovirus infection status, the study brought together high-throughput TCR immunosequencing, statistical association of individual TCRs with disease status, and machine learning. On average, roughly 200,000 unique TCR beta nucleotide sequences were sequenced per donor among more than 350 genotyped donors of the cohort, with roughly a sixth of those sequences being non-productive.

In total, over 600 healthy bone marrow donors made up the cohort. Cohort members were all nominally healthy when sampled, although unrecorded immune exposures were likely present. The donor was CMV seronegative and belonged to the group of 352 seronegative cohort members. A peripheral blood sample was collected from each donor, and TCR beta sequencing was performed on peripheral blood mononuclear cells. The Qiagen DNeasy Blood Extraction Kit was used to extract genomic DNA from the blood cell samples. Libraries came from the immunoSEQ multiplex PCR assay. For the multiplex PCR, a mixture combining 60 forward primers for TCR Vbeta segments and 13 reverse primers for TCR Jbeta segments was used. A multiplex PCR assay on genomic DNA amplified the CDR3 region of rearranged TCR beta genes. The amplified TCR beta libraries were sequenced on the Illumina HiSeq System as 87-base-pair reads. As for the original processing: Across the 500 to 700 repertoires, a later analysis counted approximately 75 million unique TCR beta chains, 9 million to 14 million of which were shared by at least two donors. To remove PCR and sequencing errors, raw reads were error-corrected and collapsed into unique sequences using a nearest-neighbor algorithm that merged closely related sequences. CDR3 sequences were aligned to IMGT reference sequences to assign V, D and J gene segments. For a sequence to be retained, a match of at least six nucleotides was required to both a V gene segment and a J gene segment. A rearrangement counted as productive if the CDR3 had no stop codons and remained in frame with V and J, and every other rearrangement counted as non-productive. CDR3 was defined according to IMGT convention as the region running from the second conserved V-encoded cysteine to the conserved J-encoded phenylalanine. In an earlier analysis of around 640 of the donors, sequences lacking an unambiguous match to a single V gene segment were excluded. In an earlier analysis of some 590 of the donors, a V segment was called functional when productive rearrangements were above 56.7%, and segregating when the standard deviation between donors exceeded 5%. A statistical classification framework was built to diagnose cytomegalovirus status from the catalog of TCR beta chain sequences. In a later analysis, TCR nucleotide sequences were compared against IMGT/GENE-DB human TR gene sequences so that V and J genes could be assigned. The TCRdist pipeline was used in a later analysis to assign CDR3 sequences and most-parsimonious VDJ recombination scenarios. In a later analysis, every TCR beta chain was defined by the combination of its CDR3 amino acid sequence and its V-gene family, and reads without a unique V-gene family were dropped. As a way to deal with suspected cross-contamination and a sequencing artifact, a later analysis dropped nearly 600 nucleotide sequences that were highly shared and had low generation probability. For each public chain, a later analysis derived a clonal expansion index from normalized ranks of inferred template counts within each repertoire. In a later analysis, generation probabilities were computed with a VDJ recombination model fitted to out-of-frame rearrangements, and the resulting probabilities were checked against IGoR. In a later analysis, TCR-TCR, TCR-HLA and TCR-CMV co-occurrence was scored with hypergeometric tests, and a repertoire-size bias correction was applied to TCR pairs. A later analysis estimated false discovery rates by permuting HLA or CMV assignments 20 times. In a later analysis, co-occurring TCRs were grouped with DBSCAN, and TCRdist sequence similarity was added when clustering was performed within HLA-allele-positive subsets. Repertoires with fewer than 30,000 or more than 120,000 public chains, plus five repertoires with anomalous nucleotide sharing, were excluded from co-occurrence clustering. The table comes from immuneACCESS by way of TCRdb, which keeps in-frame sequences with V and J called. Part of the clones is missing from these tables; in studies checked, under half for an unresolved V gene and the rest for unknown reasons. V and J calls and clone size are copied from that table; D and trimming were computed from the DNA. The sample table contains 90,000 to 140,000 clones; only one count was recorded for more than 65% of them. Approximately 3% of the sample is taken by the ten largest.

Here is what the overall study found, with its caveats: Compared with equally common non-associated chains, HLA-associated TCR beta chains in a later analysis were more clonally expanded and had lower generation probabilities. A further reported finding was that TCR beta sequences accurately predicted the HLA-A and HLA-B alleles for most subjects in the first cohort. This cohort had only TCR beta chains sequenced, and the lack of alpha or paired-chain data limited which features could be detected. Some IMGT-functional V segments, including TRBV6-2 and TRBV6-3, could not be told apart with the 87-base-pair reads, so those segments were excluded. Roughly uniform sequencing depth across donors was assumed in presence/absence analyses, although this assumption may not hold. The classifier was reported to diagnose cytomegalovirus status with high specificity and sensitivity in both the original and validation cohorts. According to the authors, the approach could potentially be generalized to other disease states and immunological phenotypes. A later analysis found that TCR association rates varied across HLA loci, with DRB1 alleles showing the most associated TCRs and HLA-C alleles the fewest. A later analysis reported that several top co-occurrence clusters appeared linked to parvovirus B19, influenza, CMV and Epstein-Barr virus. In a later analysis, most CMV-associated TCR beta chains were found to appear HLA-restricted, with HLA associations seemingly driven largely by CMV exposure. Linkage disequilibrium might explain the correlated functional status among segregating V segments, but an unknown experimental factor could not be excluded. In a later genetic analysis, a missense DCLRE1C variant was associated with V-gene and J-gene trimming of TCR beta chains, and the association was replicated in an independent cohort. Because some donors lacked HLA typing at each locus, the association tests relied only on the typed subset. When HLA alleles, especially DR and DQ, strongly co-occurred, attributing TCR associations to individual alleles was difficult. The sequencing pipeline was judged likely to have produced a cluster of highly shared sequence variants as a technical artifact. Three of the identified cytomegalovirus-associated TCR beta chains were confirmed in vitro to be specific for cytomegalovirus antigens. For the cohort, immune exposure information was limited to CMV serostatus. According to a later genetic analysis, donors in an Asian-associated ancestry cluster had fewer N-insertions in productive TCRs than the roughly 670-donor mean. At a false discovery rate of 0.05, a later analysis linked around 17,000 TCR beta sequences to specific HLA alleles. Most TCR sequences were observed very rarely across donors, whereas some public TCRs were present in many individuals. Broadly in line with IMGT annotations, most TCR beta V segments showed up in productive rearrangements about 87% or about 30% of the time in an earlier analysis of 587 of the donors. Because counts were too low, approximately 18 rarely observed V segments, including chromosome 9 orphons, were excluded from the earlier analysis of 587 of the donors. A total of 150 to 200 TCR beta chains were listed by the study as associated with cytomegalovirus.

In this sample, this clone turned up a few times. Its antigen specificity is not known. No base qualities exist here, and no much larger clone lies one base off it. V sheds 2 bases and J sheds 4 bases, leaving 7 bases between their ends. CDR1 and CDR2 are drawn from the germline V gene (reference sequence): SGHNT, YYREEE. Including the terminal cysteine and phenylalanine, the CDR3 comprises 12 residues. Solely the CDR3 DNA is kept, with 36 bases framed from the first base. This clonotype was sampled from a young man in good health and CMV-seronegative. Source material: PBMCs. The rearrangement joined TRBV5-4 to TRBJ2-7, with the D segment identity uncertain. The DNA reads TGTGCCAGCAGCTTCGATCAGTACGAGCAGTACTTC. The translation is CASSFDQYEQYF.